Presented here are 32 T cell receptor beta chains from one specimen sequenced in a study of blood T cell repertoires in COVID-19. Clones were sequenced by immunoSEQ multiplex PCR, and TCRdb holds only the in-frame ones, with some missing. The table records 200,000 to 250,000 clones, approximately 90% of them present only once. The sample was PBMCs or T cells enriched from blood (not recorded which). The receptors originated from a man aged 25-45 years who had recovered from COVID-19.

The V and J genes are TRBV5-1 and TRBJ2-7, with TRBD1 matching over 8 bases. The CDR3 is made up of 15 amino acids. Trimming removed 4 bases from V and 5 bases from J; junction bases left unmatched: 11. Germline V gene data show CDR1 as SGHRS and CDR2 as YFSETQ. CDR3 nucleotide sequence: TGCGCCAGCAGCGGTCGGGACAGGAGTTGGGACGAGCAGTACTTC. Protein product: CASSGRDRSWDEQYF.

This clone was recorded once. The V call is TRBV5-1, the J call TRBJ1-2; 7 bases fit TRBD1. Trimming took 4 bases from V and 5 from J; bases not matched to a gene: 14. Per germline, CDR1 SGHRS and CDR2 YFSETQ. The CDR3 loop spans 16 amino acids. CDR3 in DNA: TGCGCCAGCAGCCCCGACCACAGGGGAGCGGCTTATGGCTACACCTTC. Encoded protein: CASSPDHRGAAYGYTF.

The rearrangement uses TRBV6-6 and TRBJ2-1, with 9 bases fitting TRBD2. CDR3 length equals 13 residues. After removal of 7 bases from V and 8 bases from J, the junction contained 6 bases not matched to a gene. CDR1 is MNHNY and CDR2 is SVGAGI in the germline V gene (reference sequence). The CDR3 protein is CASIRGTSYEQFF. The CDR3 region has the DNA TGTGCCAGCATCCGCGGGACTAGCTATGAGCAGTTCTTC.

The chain couples TRBV5-6 to TRBJ2-5, with 12 nucleotides matching TRBD2. CDR3 length equals 16 residues. Germline CDR1 and CDR2: SGHDT and YYEEEE. The ends lost 4 bases at V and 7 bases at J; junction bases unmatched: 11. Here the CDR3 DNA reads TGTGCCAGCAGCACCGCCGGACTAGCGGGATTCGGGACCCAGTACTTC. Amino acid sequence: CASSTAGLAGFGTQYF.

The chain recombines TRBV7-8 with TRBJ2-3, with 14 positions matching TRBD2. CDR1 SGHVS and CDR2 FQNEAQ come from the germline V gene. The CDR3 totals 18 residues. V was clipped by 5 bases and J by 2 bases; unmatched bases: 9. In nucleotides, the CDR3 is TGTGCCAGCAGCCTGCGTAGACTAGCGGGGGGGCTCACAGATACGCAGTATTTT. It is translated as CASSLRRLAGGLTDTQYF.

This sequence joins TRBV25-1 and TRBJ1-2, with D possibly TRBD1 on 6 matching bases. The germline CDR1 and CDR2 sequences are MGHDK and SYGVNS. The germline V and J ends were trimmed by 5 bases and 6 bases, with 16 bases remaining between them. This CDR3 is built from 14 residues. Written as DNA, the CDR3 is TGTGCCAGCAGTATGGACAGCGCTCGGAATGGCTACACCTTC. This encodes CASSMDSARNGYTF.

This rearrangement joins TRBV5-6 to TRBJ2-3; 7 bases agree with TRBD1. V lost 0 bases to trimming and J lost 0 bases; unmatched junction nucleotides: 4. The CDR3 spans 16 residues. Germline CDR1 SGHDT, CDR2 YYEEEE. CDR3: CASSLVRGFSTDTQYF. As DNA, the CDR3 is TGTGCCAGCAGCTTGGTCAGGGGGTTTAGCACAGATACGCAGTATTTT.

This chain connects TRBV6-5 to TRBJ2-1; 9 bases are a match to TRBD2. The CDR3 sequence is 16 residues long. J gave up 7 bases and V 4 bases, and 11 bases lay outside the gene matches. The germline CDR1 and CDR2 sequences are MNHEY and SVGAGI. Here the CDR3 DNA reads TGTGCCAGCAGTTCCAAGAGCGGGGGGAAAGGTAATGAGCAGTTCTTC. Its protein is CASSSKSGGKGNEQFF.

V gene TRBV19 combines with J gene TRBJ1-2, with 7 positions matching TRBD1. The CDR3 runs 14 residues. The V gene end was trimmed by 1 base and the J gene end by 7 bases; junction bases not matched to a gene: 6. Germline V lookup: CDR1 LNHDA, CDR2 SQIVND (reference sequence). The CDR3 here is CASSIATGNFGYTF. The CDR3 DNA reads as TGTGCCAGTAGTATAGCGACAGGGAATTTTGGCTACACCTTC. The complete variable domain, with remaining parts taken from reference TRBV19 and TRBJ1-2, reads DGGITQSPKYLFRKEGQNVTLSCEQNLNHDAMYWYRQDPGQGLRLIYYSQIVNDFQKGDIAEGYSVSREKKESFPLTVTSAQKNPTAFYLCASSIATGNFGYTFGSGTRLTVV.

The chain carries TRBV7-9 and TRBJ2-7, with 9 nucleotides matching TRBD2. Trimming cost V 1 base and J 1 base; bases outside gene matches: 5. Germline V gives CDR1 SEHNR, CDR2 FQNEAQ (reference sequence). The CDR3 extends over 16 amino acids. The CDR3, as DNA: TGTGCCAGCAGCTTAGGGCAAGCGGGAGGATCCTACGAGCAGTACTTC. Protein: CASSLGQAGGSYEQYF. Combining the CDR3 with reference TRBV7-9 and TRBJ2-7 gives the whole variable domain DTGVSQNPRHKITKRGQNVTFRCDPISEHNRLYWYRQTLGQGPEFLTYFQNEAQLEKSRLLSDRFSAERPKGSFSTLEIQRTEQGDSAMYLCASSLGQAGGSYEQYFGPGTRLTVT.

This chain links TRBV7-9 with TRBJ1-4, with D perhaps matching TRBD1 (6 bases). Germline CDR1 is SEHNR and CDR2 is FQNEAQ (reference sequence). This CDR3 comprises 15 residues. Trimming shortened V by 5 bases and J by 3 bases, and 13 bases separated the two germline ends. CDR3 coding DNA: TGTGCCAGCAGCACCTTGACAGGCCCTAATGAAAAACTGTTTTTT. Protein: CASSTLTGPNEKLFF. The full variable domain, in which reference TRBV7-9 and TRBJ1-4 provide the parts outside the CDR3, is DTGVSQNPRHKITKRGQNVTFRCDPISEHNRLYWYRQTLGQGPEFLTYFQNEAQLEKSRLLSDRFSAERPKGSFSTLEIQRTEQGDSAMYLCASSTLTGPNEKLFFGSGTQLSVL.

The genes are TRBV6-4 and TRBJ2-5; 8 bases match TRBD1. J lost 3 bases, V lost 0 bases, and 6 bases had no gene match. CDR1 is MRHNA, CDR2 SNTAGT, per germline. The CDR3 length is 16 residues. CDR3 coding DNA: TGTGCCAGCAGTGACTCGGCAGGGGGCGGGAAAGAGACCCAGTACTTC. This translates into CASSDSAGGGKETQYF.

The chain joins TRBV3-1 (or the pseudogene TRBV3-2) to TRBJ2-2, with 9 nucleotides matching TRBD2. The CDR3 has 17 amino acids. Germline CDR1 reads LGHDT; CDR2 reads YNNKEL (reference sequence). J gave up 7 bases and V 3 bases, and 12 bases lay outside the gene matches. The CDR3 DNA is TGTGCCAGCAGCCAGCGGGAGGGCCGCGGTGGTAACGGGGAGCTGTTTTTT. Translation gives CASSQREGRGGNGELFF.

The V and J genes are TRBV5-1 and TRBJ2-5, with 9 bases that match TRBD2. The CDR3 is made up of 15 amino acids. Germline loops: CDR1 SGHRS, CDR2 YFSETQ. V lost 4 bases to trimming and J lost 3 bases; unmatched junction nucleotides: 7. The CDR3 region is CASSPRGGREETQYF. The CDR3 DNA reads TGCGCCAGCAGCCCCCGGGGCGGGAGGGAAGAGACCCAGTACTTC.

This chain connects TRBV11-2 to TRBJ1-2; 9 positions agree with TRBD1. V dropped 4 bases and J dropped 3; count of bases not matched to a gene: 6. CDR3 length: 15 residues. Germline values: CDR1 SGHAT, CDR2 FQNNGV. The CDR3 coding sequence is TGTGCCAGCAGCTACGGACAGGGGAGTTACTATGGCTACACCTTC. As protein: CASSYGQGSYYGYTF.

This sequence joins TRBV5-5 and TRBJ1-6; TRBD1 matches 7 bases. The J segment lost 6 bases and the V segment lost 3 bases, leaving 9 bases of the junction unmatched. CDR1 and CDR2 from the germline V gene are SGHKS and YYEKEE (reference sequence). The CDR3 consists of 16 residues. CDR3 nucleotides: TGTGCCAGCAGCTACTACAGACAGGGTGCTAATTCACCCCTCCACTTT. Translated, it gives CASSYYRQGANSPLHF.

V is TRBV30 and J is TRBJ2-1; D might be TRBD2 (7 bases). CDR1 and CDR2 (germline): GTSNPN, SVGIG (reference sequence). V was clipped by 1 base and J by 7 bases, with 17 bases between them. The CDR3 loop spans 15 amino acids. In nucleotides, the CDR3 is TGTGCCTGGAGTGGATTGGCGGGGGCAACAAATGAGCAGTTCTTC. Protein sequence: CAWSGLAGATNEQFF.

V gene TRBV6-4 combines with J gene TRBJ1-1, with 7 bases matching TRBD1. CDR3 length: 13 amino acids. CDR1 is MRHNA, CDR2 SNTAGT, per germline. With V trimmed by 6 bases and J by 1 base, 2 bases remained unmatched. CDR3 amino acids: CASSQGENTEAFF. CDR3 coding DNA: TGTGCCAGCAGCCAGGGGGAGAACACTGAAGCTTTCTTT.

The V call is TRBV5-1, the J call TRBJ1-2, with 8 positions matching TRBD1. CDR1 SGHRS and CDR2 YFSETQ come from the germline V gene. With 4 bases clipped from V and 8 bases from J, the junction kept 10 bases outside the gene matches. The CDR3 contains 14 residues. The CDR3, as DNA: TGCGCCAGCAGCCCAGGGGGCTATAGTGGAGGCTACACCTTC. Amino acids: CASSPGGYSGGYTF.

This chain links TRBV19 with TRBJ1-4; D perhaps matches TRBD1 (5 bases). Germline V gene lookup returns CDR1 LNHDA and CDR2 SQIVND (reference sequence). The CDR3 totals 15 residues. V dropped 4 bases and J dropped 4 bases, with 13 bases sitting between them. CDR3 sequence reads: CASSTRQGFNEKLFF. The DNA for the CDR3 is TGTGCCAGTAGTACTCGGCAGGGCTTTAATGAAAAACTGTTTTTT.

The chain employs TRBV19 and TRBJ1-4, with D uncertain. The CDR3 runs to 10 residues. Trimming removed 11 bases from V and 8 bases from J, with 9 bases in between. CDR1 and CDR2 from the germline V gene are LNHDA and SQIVND (reference sequence). The CDR3 sequence: CAPREEKLFF. CDR3 in DNA: TGTGCCCCTCGGGAGGAAAAACTGTTTTTT.

This clone was recorded a few times. The V gene is TRBV3-1 (or the pseudogene TRBV3-2), the J gene TRBJ1-6; tentatively, D is TRBD1 (5 bases). The CDR3 consists of 15 residues. Trimming stripped 1 base from V and 7 bases from J, with 11 bases between. Per germline, CDR1 LGHDT and CDR2 YNNKEL (reference sequence). The chain's CDR3 is CASSQGKGSNSPLHF. The CDR3 DNA reads as TGTGCCAGCAGCCAAGGCAAGGGGTCGAATTCACCCCTCCACTTT.

V is TRBV5-1 and J is TRBJ1-1, with 7 nucleotides matching TRBD1. The length of the CDR3 is 15 residues. Germline V gives CDR1 SGHRS, CDR2 YFSETQ. J gave up 3 bases and V 4 bases, and 9 bases lay outside the gene matches. Here the CDR3 DNA reads TGCGCCAGCAGCAAAGGACAGGCCGGGTACACTGAAGCTTTCTTT. Protein sequence: CASSKGQAGYTEAFF.

V and J are TRBV7-2 and TRBJ2-7; possibly TRBD1 for D (6 bases). V dropped 1 base and J dropped 1 base, with 14 bases sitting between them. The CDR3 has 16 residues. Per germline, CDR1 SGHTA and CDR2 FQGNSA. CDR3 region: CASSLGARGTSYEQYF. In DNA, the CDR3 is TGTGCCAGCAGCTTAGGGGCCAGGGGAACGTCCTACGAGCAGTACTTC.

The rearrangement joins TRBV18 to TRBJ1-4; D gene uncertain. Germline lookup yields CDR1 KGHSH and CDR2 LQKENI. This CDR3 has 14 residues. Deletions cut 2 bases from V and 7 bases from J, with 11 bases between. CDR3 bases: TGTGCCAGCTCACCATCGTTTAGTCGTGAAAAACTGTTTTTT. Protein sequence: CASSPSFSREKLFF. Combining the CDR3 with reference TRBV18 and TRBJ1-4 gives the whole variable domain NAGVMQNPRHLVRRRGQEARLRCSPMKGHSHVYWYRQLPEEGLKFMVYLQKENIIDESGMPKERFSAEFPKEGPSILRIQQVVRGDSAAYFCASSPSFSREKLFFGSGTQLSVL.

The CDR3 DNA reads as TGCGCCAGCAGCTTGGTCTCAGCAACTAATGAAAAACTGTTTTTT. This codes for CASSLVSATNEKLFF. The chain recombines TRBV5-1 with TRBJ1-4, with D unclear. This CDR3 is 15 amino acids long. Trimming cost V 0 bases and J 0 bases, with 6 bases left between them. Germline V gene data show CDR1 as SGHRS and CDR2 as YFSETQ.

The genes are TRBV7-9 and TRBJ2-2, with 7 nucleotides matching TRBD2. Unmatched junction bases numbered 6, after V lost 5 bases and J lost 3 bases. The CDR3 covers 15 residues. Germline lookup yields CDR1 SEHNR and CDR2 FQNEAQ (reference sequence). The CDR3 region is CASSKLGLHTGELFF. The CDR3 DNA is TGTGCCAGCAGCAAACTGGGACTACACACCGGGGAGCTGTTTTTT.

V usage is TRBV5-4 and J usage is TRBJ2-1; perhaps TRBD2 as D (5 bases). The CDR3 length is 15 residues. Trimming left V 2 bases short and J 4 bases short, with 13 bases between. From germline, CDR1 is SGHNT and CDR2 YYREEE (reference sequence). The CDR3, as DNA: TGTGCCAGCAGCTTCAGAGGGAAACCTTACAATGAGCAGTTCTTC. Protein product: CASSFRGKPYNEQFF.

This clone has a single count. The chain couples TRBV27 to TRBJ2-1, with 13 nucleotides matching TRBD2. Germline trimming cut 1 base from V and 9 bases from J; bases unmatched to any gene: 6. From germline, CDR1 is MNHEY and CDR2 SMNVEV (reference sequence). The CDR3 spans 16 residues. The CDR3 sequence is CASSLLTSGGFGEQFF. The CDR3 DNA follows: TGTGCCAGCAGTTTATTGACTAGCGGGGGGTTCGGTGAGCAGTTCTTC.

This chain uses TRBV3-1 (or the pseudogene TRBV3-2) with TRBJ2-1; 10 bases fit TRBD2. In germline, CDR1 is LGHDT, CDR2 YNNKEL (reference sequence). V lost 1 base to trimming and J lost 7 bases; unmatched junction nucleotides: 13. The CDR3 loop spans 18 amino acids. The CDR3: CASSQAPWRLAGVNEQFF. CDR3 nucleotides: TGTGCCAGCAGCCAAGCTCCTTGGAGGCTAGCGGGAGTAAATGAGCAGTTCTTC.

The rearrangement uses TRBV28 and TRBJ2-1; D is unresolved. With 5 bases removed from V and 5 bases from J, the gap between germline ends came to 13 bases. The CDR3 runs to 14 residues. The germline CDR1 and CDR2 sequences are MDHEN and SYDVKM. The CDR3 bases are TGTGCCAGCAGTCCCCCCGCGAAGAACAATGAGCAGTTCTTC. It is translated as CASSPPAKNNEQFF.

The chain uses TRBV4-2 and TRBJ2-2, with 11 positions matching TRBD1. This CDR3 spans 18 amino acids. The germline gives CDR1 LGHNA, CDR2 YNFKEQ. Trimming took 3 bases from V and 2 from J; bases not matched to a gene: 8. The CDR3 region is CASSHATGQGGNTGELFF. The CDR3 coding sequence is TGTGCCAGCAGCCATGCTACGGGACAGGGGGGTAACACCGGGGAGCTGTTTTTT.